The source of this TCR beta chain is a study of blood T cell repertoires in COVID-19. About the study: Material from acute and convalescent COVID-19 was sourced from the United States, Italy and Spain.

Source study methods: Quantification of nucleated cells was approximated via reference gene primer amplification. Clones were sequenced by immunoSEQ multiplex PCR, and TCRdb holds only the in-frame ones, with some missing. V and J calls and clone size come straight from that table; D and trimming were deduced from the DNA. The repertoire holds around 250,000 clones, with around 90% as singletons. As for this clone: Other DNA sequences in this specimen translate into the identical CDR3.

The CDR3 length is 15 residues. Trimming removed 2 bases from V and 0 bases from J, with 9 bases in between. The germline CDR1 and CDR2 sequences are MNHEY and SVGAGI. Participant ages covered roughly 18 to 89 years across around 22 US areas. What was sequenced was PBMCs or T cells enriched from blood (not recorded which). This chain joins TRBV6-5 and TRBJ2-3, with TRBD2 as a possible D gene (5 bases). This clonotype was obtained from a man aged 35 to 55 who had been exposed to COVID-19. The CDR3 nucleotides are TGTGCCAGCAGTTACCGGGGATCTAGCACAGATACGCAGTATTTT. This sequence encodes CASSYRGSSTDTQYF.